This TCR beta chain was identified in a study of cytomegalovirus exposure and HLA in healthy donors. Study findings and constraints: The only immune exposure information that was available was CMV serostatus.

The PCR made use of 60 Vbeta and 13 Jbeta primers. The table came from immunoSEQ multiplex PCR; TCRdb's copy has only in-frame clones and leaves some out. This sample has roughly 160,000 clones, with 80% found just once. The CDR3 has 16 residues. The V gene end was trimmed by 5 bases and the J gene end by 6 bases; junction bases not matched to a gene: 9. Germline-derived CDR1 and CDR2 are SNHLY and FYNNEI. In regard to this clone: The target antigen is unknown.

V gene TRBV2 combines with J gene TRBJ1-6, with 8 nucleotides matching TRBD1. The sample was PBMCs. The clonotype originates from a woman between 50 and 59 years old in good health and CMV-seropositive. Here the CDR3 reads CASSKGRDRPNSPLHF. The CDR3 DNA follows: TGTGCCAGCAGTAAGGGGCGGGACAGGCCTAATTCACCCCTCCACTTT.